The 20 T cell receptor beta chains below were found in one sample sequenced in a study of T cells in Graves' hyperthyroidism and ophthalmopathy. Amplified regions were TCR beta CDR3 sequences from RNA transcripts. During a first-round RT-PCR of the TCR CDR3, the HTBI primer set was used. Using its own MiXCR run on the multiplex PCR reads, TCRdb lists one record per CDR3 protein. The repertoire holds fewer than 600,000 distinct CDR3 sequences, with around 13% as singletons. Sample: blood. The receptors come from a woman between 40 and 50 years old with Graves' hyperthyroidism.

The rearrangement links TRBV28 to TRBJ1-1, with 10 bases that match TRBD1. This CDR3 region has 15 residues. The ends lost 5 bases at V and 5 bases at J; junction bases unmatched: 8. From germline, CDR1 is MDHEN and CDR2 SYDVKM. CDR3 region: CASSPDRGRGTEAFF. The CDR3 coding sequence is TGTGCCAGCAGTCCAGACAGGGGGCGAGGTACTGAAGCTTTCTTT.

This clonotype has a count of ten or more. The CDR3 sequence: CASSLMTSGYEQYF. The DNA of the CDR3 is TGCGCCAGCAGCTTGATGACTAGCGGCTACGAGCAGTACTTC. The chain is built from TRBV5-1 and TRBJ2-7, with 9 bases aligning to TRBD2. J was trimmed by 3 bases and V by 1 base; bases with no gene match: 2. This CDR3 spans 14 amino acids. Germline CDR1 reads SGHRS; CDR2 reads YFSETQ.

At least ten counts were recorded for this clonotype. The rearrangement joins TRBV12-3 or TRBV12-4 to TRBJ2-7; D might be TRBD1 (5 bases). The CDR3 extends over 13 amino acids. Deletions cut 3 bases from V and 6 bases from J, with 12 bases between. In nucleotides, the CDR3 is TGTGCCAGCAGTTTTGGTAATCAGGGCGAGCAGTACTTC. Translating it yields CASSFGNQGEQYF.

This clonotype was seen only a few times. V gene TRBV5-1 combines with J gene TRBJ2-3, with TRBD2 identical over 9 bases. The V gene's germline CDR1 is SGHRS and CDR2 YFSETQ. V lost 4 bases to trimming and J lost 0 bases; unmatched junction nucleotides: 6. This CDR3 has 16 residues. The CDR3: CASSLAGSTSTDTQYF. CDR3 in DNA: TGCGCCAGCAGCCTAGCGGGGTCCACTAGCACAGATACGCAGTATTTT.

CDR3 loop: CASSSQSGQPQHF. The CDR3 DNA is TGTGCCAGCAGCTCGCAGTCGGGACAGCCCCAGCATTTT. The chain recombines TRBV5-5 with TRBJ1-5; D remains unclear. Germline CDR1 SGHKS, CDR2 YYEKEE (reference sequence). This CDR3 has 13 residues. Trimming cost V 3 bases and J 7 bases, with 11 bases left between them.

This chain connects TRBV12-3 or TRBV12-4 to TRBJ2-1; TRBD2 is a possible D gene (6 bases). CDR3 length: 14 residues. Trimming took 0 bases from V and 9 from J, leaving 12 bases between them. The CDR3: CASSLAYKGGEQFF. In DNA form, the CDR3 reads TGTGCCAGCAGTTTAGCGTATAAGGGAGGTGAGCAGTTCTTC.

This clonotype was counted many times. The gene calls are TRBV7-3 and TRBJ2-1; D not resolved. The CDR3 extends over 13 amino acids. The V end lost 2 bases, the J end lost 5 bases, and 7 bases lay between the germline ends. Germline V lookup: CDR1 SGHTA, CDR2 FQGTGA. CDR3 bases: TGTGCCAGCAGCTTAGACGCCGACAATGAGCAGTTCTTC. Translated: CASSLDADNEQFF.

This clonotype was detected ten times or more. The V gene is TRBV3-1, the J gene TRBJ2-7, with 7 nucleotides matching TRBD1. With V trimmed by 3 bases and J by 0 bases, 5 bases remained unmatched. The length of the CDR3 is 15 residues. Germline V gene data show CDR1 as LGHDT and CDR2 as YNNKEL (reference sequence). In DNA, the CDR3 is TGTGCCAGCAGCCAGGGACAGTTAAGCTCCTACGAGCAGTACTTC. Amino acid sequence: CASSQGQLSSYEQYF.

Ten or more counts support this clonotype. The V gene is TRBV20-1, the J gene TRBJ2-2, with 8 bases fitting TRBD1. This CDR3 spans 13 amino acids. Germline assignment: CDR1 DFQATT and CDR2 SNEGSKA (reference sequence). For the CDR3, the DNA is TGCAAGATGACAGGGGTTAACACCGGGGAGCTGTTTTTT. It translates to CKMTGVNTGELFF.

The CDR3 region is CASTTSGSGYEQYF. DNA of the CDR3: TGTGCCAGCACCACTAGCGGGAGTGGGTACGAGCAGTACTTC. This chain uses TRBV6-1 with TRBJ2-7; 11 positions agree with TRBD2. The V gene's germline CDR1 is MNHNS and CDR2 SASEGT. The V segment lost 7 bases and the J segment 4 bases; nucleotides outside the gene matches: 6. The CDR3 is 14 residues long.

The CDR3 loop reads CASSAPGTPRYEQYF. CDR3 coding DNA: TGTGCCAGCAGCGCGCCCGGGACTCCCCGCTACGAGCAGTACTTC. V and J are TRBV7-9 and TRBJ2-7; perhaps TRBD2 as D (6 bases). Germline V gene sequence: CDR1 SEHNR, CDR2 FQNEAQ (reference sequence). The CDR3 consists of 15 residues. V gave up 5 bases and J gave up 3 bases, with 17 bases separating them.

This clonotype was observed a single time. The V and J genes are TRBV4-1 and TRBJ2-7; no definite D call. Germline CDR1 MGHRA, CDR2 YSYEKL. The CDR3 spans 14 residues. The V end was cut by 4 bases, the J end by 1 base, with 11 bases between. As DNA, the CDR3 is TGCGCCAGCAGCCCCTGGGCCGGATCCTACGAGCAGTACTTC. This sequence encodes CASSPWAGSYEQYF.

This clonotype was seen a few times. This chain links TRBV15 with TRBJ2-5, with D perhaps TRBD2 (6 bases). Looked up from germline, CDR1 is LNHNV and CDR2 is YYDKDF (reference sequence). V was trimmed by 2 bases and J by 5 bases, leaving 9 bases between them. The CDR3 loop spans 13 amino acids. CDR3 sequence: CATSRQGGETQYF. DNA for the CDR3: TGTGCCACCAGCAGACAGGGAGGCGAGACCCAGTACTTC.

This clonotype showed up many times. The chain joins TRBV28 to TRBJ1-1, with D tentatively TRBD1 (6 bases). Germline V gene data show CDR1 as MDHEN and CDR2 as SYDVKM. CDR3 length: 14 residues. Trimming pared 2 bases from V and 2 bases from J, leaving 9 bases between. The CDR3 here is CASSLRGANTEAFF. The CDR3 bases are TGTGCCAGCAGTTTAAGGGGGGCTAACACTGAAGCTTTCTTT.

In this sample, this clonotype turned up many times. This sequence joins TRBV5-1 and TRBJ2-7; 10 bases map to TRBD1. The germline gives CDR1 SGHRS, CDR2 YFSETQ. This CDR3 is 15 amino acids long. J was trimmed by 6 bases and V by 2 bases; bases with no gene match: 8. CDR3 nucleotides: TGCGCCAGCAGCTTAGCGACAGGGGGCGGGGGCGAGCAGTACTTC. Its translation: CASSLATGGGGEQYF.

This clonotype was seen ten or more times. This chain links TRBV7-2 with TRBJ1-5; a possible D gene is TRBD1 (5 bases). Germline CDR1 is SGHTA and CDR2 is FQGNSA. The CDR3 runs to 16 residues. V lost 4 bases, J lost 2 bases, and 15 bases lay in between. The CDR3, as DNA: TGTGCCAGCAGCTCCGCCCAGGGTAGGGGCAATCAGCCCCAGCATTTT. Its translation: CASSSAQGRGNQPQHF.

The chain combines TRBV28 with TRBJ1-2, with 7 nucleotides matching TRBD1. Per germline, CDR1 MDHEN and CDR2 SYDVKM. This CDR3 has 13 amino acids. V shed 5 bases and J 7 bases; nucleotides not matched to a gene: 7. The CDR3 DNA follows: TGTGCCAGCAGTGTCGACAGGGTAGGTGGCTACACCTTC. Protein product: CASSVDRVGGYTF.

This clonotype came up a few times. The CDR3 DNA follows: TGTGCCATCAGCCGGGGACAGGCCCAGCCCCAGCATTTT. It is translated as CAISRGQAQPQHF. The chain uses TRBV10-3 and TRBJ1-5, with TRBD1 matching 8 bases. V was pared by 6 bases and J by 7 bases, with 5 bases of the junction left unmatched. The CDR3 consists of 13 residues. Germline lookup yields CDR1 ENHRY and CDR2 SYGVKD.

In this sample, this clonotype turned up a few times. V usage is TRBV9 and J usage is TRBJ2-2, with a tentative D call TRBD1 (5 bases). With 4 bases removed from V and 4 bases from J, the gap between germline ends came to 23 bases. The CDR3 has 18 residues. The V gene's germline CDR1 is SGDLS and CDR2 YYNGEE. The CDR3 loop reads CASSSLGKKLGVTGELFF. CDR3 DNA sequence: TGTGCCAGCAGCTCATTAGGGAAGAAATTAGGGGTCACCGGGGAGCTGTTTTTT.

This clonotype was counted a few times. One end of the junction does not line up with germline, which may come from a read error. The CDR3 nucleotides read TGTGCCAGCAGTTCGGACAGCTTCTCTGGAAACACCGTATATTTT. Residues: CASSSDSFSGNTVYF. This chain connects TRBV12-3 or TRBV12-4 to TRBJ1-3; the D gene is possibly TRBD1 (6 bases). CDR3 length: 15 amino acids.